The clone carrying this T cell receptor (beta chain) was seen repeatedly, ten times or more. Its antigen is still unknown. Sorting captured naive CD8 T cells as CD8+CD4-CCR7+CD45RA+. These data originate in a study of molecular identifiers for immune sequencing clone quantification. Via MiXCR, TCRdb re-called the PCR reads, giving one row per CDR3 protein. Of about 18,000 distinct CDR3 sequences detected, roughly 22% appear once; the ten largest clones hold 5% to 7%. Looked up from germline, CDR1 is MNHEY and CDR2 is SVGEGT. Trimming stripped 7 bases from V and 11 bases from J, with 20 bases between. This CDR3 region has 13 residues. Regarding the study as a whole: Clonotypes topping 20 RNA copies carried over 97% of effector molecules but under 1% of naive ones.

Sequenced: naive CD8+ T cells from blood, with Jurkat cell RNA spiked in. Sample subset: FACS-sorted CD8+CD4-CCR7+CD45RA+ naive T cells. The receptor comes from a human donor in good health. Some libraries in this study had Jurkat cell RNA spiked in. The V gene is TRBV6-2 or TRBV6-3, the J gene TRBJ1-1; tentatively, D is TRBD1 (5 bases). This chain's CDR3 is CASTLRLGQRAFF. Here the CDR3 DNA reads TGTGCCAGCACCCTAAGGCTAGGACAACGGGCTTTCTTT.